The 10 T cell receptor beta chains below come from one sample, sequenced in a study of cytomegalovirus exposure and HLA in healthy donors. Libraries were prepared by immunoSEQ multiplex PCR; TCRdb keeps only in-frame clonotypes and omits some of them. The sample records around 250,000 clones, 90% being singletons. The sequenced material came from PBMCs. These receptors were obtained from a woman between 18 and 29 years old in good health and CMV-seronegative.

This sequence joins TRBV5-1 and TRBJ2-3; 7 nucleotides match TRBD1. The CDR3 totals 15 residues. J was trimmed by 0 bases and V by 2 bases; bases with no gene match: 3. In germline, CDR1 is SGHRS, CDR2 YFSETQ. CDR3 protein: CASSLGQASTDTQYF. The CDR3 region has the DNA TGCGCCAGCAGCTTAGGACAGGCTAGCACAGATACGCAGTATTTT.

The chain has TRBV6-1 and TRBJ2-5; 8 bases agree with TRBD1. Germline lookup yields CDR1 MNHNS and CDR2 SASEGT. This CDR3 has 14 residues. J gave up 2 bases and V 7 bases, and 6 bases lay outside the gene matches. Here the CDR3 DNA reads TGTGCCAGCACCCCCAGGGGGCTTCAAGAGACCCAGTACTTC. Protein sequence: CASTPRGLQETQYF.

The chain combines TRBV27 with TRBJ2-1; 10 bases map to TRBD2. This CDR3 spans 14 amino acids. Unmatched junction bases numbered 4, after V lost 3 bases and J lost 8 bases. Germline V gives CDR1 MNHEY, CDR2 SMNVEV (reference sequence). CDR3 residues: CASSFNSGRYEQFF. The CDR3 DNA reads TGTGCCAGCAGTTTTAATAGCGGGAGGTATGAGCAGTTCTTC.

This clone was observed a handful of times. The chain has TRBV5-6 and TRBJ2-3, with 14 bases matching TRBD2. The J segment lost 6 bases and the V segment lost 2 bases, leaving 8 bases of the junction unmatched. CDR3 length equals 17 residues. Germline V gene lookup returns CDR1 SGHDT and CDR2 YYEEEE. CDR3 coding DNA: TGTGCCAGCAGCTTAGGCGGGACTAGCGGGGGCTTGGATACGCAGTATTTT. Its translation is CASSLGGTSGGLDTQYF.

The genes are TRBV6-5 and TRBJ2-7; 13 bases line up with TRBD2. Germline values: CDR1 MNHEY, CDR2 SVGAGI. This CDR3 contains 15 residues. V lost 0 bases and J lost 4; bases outside the gene matches: 0. The CDR3: CASSYSTSGGYEQYF. The CDR3 coding sequence is TGTGCCAGCAGTTACTCGACTAGCGGGGGGTACGAGCAGTACTTC.

The chain is built from TRBV6-5 and TRBJ1-1; possibly TRBD1 for D (5 bases). The V end was cut by 0 bases, the J end by 5 bases, with 10 bases between. The CDR3 loop spans 14 amino acids. Germline V gene lookup returns CDR1 MNHEY and CDR2 SVGAGI. Written as DNA, the CDR3 is TGTGCCAGCAGTTACTCGAGCAGGGAAACTGAAGCTTTCTTT. Residues: CASSYSSRETEAFF.

Only a few counts were recorded for this clone. The chain is built from TRBV6-5 and TRBJ1-6, with a weak D call TRBD1 (5 bases). CDR3 size: 15 residues. The V gene lost 0 bases and the J gene lost 8 bases, with 11 bases spanning the gap. Germline V gene data show CDR1 as MNHEY and CDR2 as SVGAGI. In DNA form, the CDR3 reads TGTGCCAGCAGTTACTCCGGCAGGGTGGATTCACCCCTCCACTTT. It codes for CASSYSGRVDSPLHF.

V usage is TRBV15 and J usage is TRBJ2-6; tentative D call: TRBD1 (6 bases). Trimming pared 5 bases from V and 2 bases from J, leaving 16 bases between. CDR1 is LNHNV and CDR2 is YYDKDF in the germline V gene (reference sequence). The CDR3 is made up of 17 amino acids. The CDR3 region is CATSLQGSTTGANVLTF. Here the CDR3 DNA reads TGTGCCACCAGCTTACAGGGTAGTACGACTGGGGCCAACGTCCTGACTTTC.

V and J are TRBV7-8 and TRBJ2-7, with 7 bases lining up with TRBD1. V dropped 3 bases and J dropped 2; count of bases not matched to a gene: 10. In germline, CDR1 is SGHVS, CDR2 FQNEAQ. The CDR3 sequence is 16 residues long. The CDR3 region is CASSLLRDSLPYEQYF. The CDR3 DNA sequence: TGTGCCAGCAGCTTGCTTCGGGACAGCCTCCCCTACGAGCAGTACTTC. The whole variable domain, filled in from reference TRBV7-8 and TRBJ2-7, reads GAGVSQSPRYKVAKRGQDVALRCDPISGHVSLFWYQQALGQGPEFLTYFQNEAQLDKSGLPSDRFFAERPEGSVSTLKIQRTQQEDSAVYLCASSLLRDSLPYEQYFGPGTRLTVT.

The chain has TRBV7-9 and TRBJ1-1; D uncertain. Germline V gene sequence: CDR1 SEHNR, CDR2 FQNEAQ (reference sequence). Trimming pared 1 base from V and 6 bases from J, leaving 6 bases between. This CDR3 has 12 amino acids. The DNA of the CDR3 is TGTGCCAGCAGCTTAGTGTCCGCTGAAGCTTTCTTT. Encoded protein: CASSLVSAEAFF.